The rows below give T cell receptor beta chains drawn from one sample of a study of lymphopenia after photon versus proton radiotherapy. The protocol was immunoSEQ multiplex PCR, while the TCRdb copy is restricted to in-frame clones and leaves out a portion. The table records tens of thousands of clones, more than 75% of them present only once. The sequences come from peripheral blood, collected from a patient treated with photon-based radiotherapy. The receptors were sampled from a woman between 45 and 60 years old with cholangiocarcinoma. CDR3s include the opening cysteine and the closing phenylalanine or tryptophan. A D gene is named only where the DNA matches it firmly. Part of the rows lack a size; the others show once, few, many or a class for expanded clones.

D gene: TRBD1; V gene: TRBV29-1; J gene: TRBJ2-3; clone size: NA; CDR3 protein: CSGQEGGTGKTDTQYF; CDR3 DNA: TGCAGCGGGCAGGAAGGGGGCACCGGAAAGACAGATACGCAGTATTTT
D gene: TRBD1; V gene: TRBV10-1; J gene: TRBJ2-7; clone size: NA; CDR3 protein: CASSVLTGGREQYF; CDR3 DNA: TGCGCCAGCAGTGTCCTAACAGGGGGCCGGGAGCAGTACTTC
D gene: NA; V gene: TRBV9; J gene: TRBJ2-7; clone size: once; CDR3 protein: CASSPRDTNSYEQYF; CDR3 DNA: TGTGCCAGCAGCCCCCGGGACACCAACTCCTACGAGCAGTACTTC
D gene: NA; V gene: TRBV6-5; J gene: TRBJ2-2; clone size: NA; CDR3 protein: CASSYSGLGTGELFF; CDR3 DNA: TGTGCCAGCAGTTACTCAGGGTTGGGCACCGGGGAGCTGTTTTTT
D gene: NA; V gene: TRBV9; J gene: TRBJ2-5; clone size: NA; CDR3 protein: CASNPQGVETQYF; CDR3 DNA: TGTGCCAGCAACCCTCAGGGAGTGGAGACCCAGTACTTC
D gene: TRBD1; V gene: TRBV5-1; J gene: TRBJ1-6; clone size: NA; CDR3 protein: CASSTTTGRNSPLHF; CDR3 DNA: TGCGCCAGCAGCACGACGACAGGGCGCAATTCACCCCTCCACTTT
D gene: NA; V gene: TRBV11-1; J gene: TRBJ2-7; clone size: NA; CDR3 protein: CASSFTGAGHGYEQYF; CDR3 DNA: TGTGCCAGCAGCTTTACTGGGGCAGGGCATGGGTACGAGCAGTACTTC
D gene: NA; V gene: TRBV7-8; J gene: TRBJ1-5; clone size: NA; CDR3 protein: CASRKTSGSNQPQHF; CDR3 DNA: TGTGCCAGCAGAAAAACATCGGGGTCCAATCAGCCCCAGCATTTT
D gene: TRBD2; V gene: TRBV10-1; J gene: TRBJ2-1; clone size: NA; CDR3 protein: CASSDGRGGGPSQGNEQFF; CDR3 DNA: TGCGCCAGCAGTGATGGGCGTGGCGGGGGGCCCTCCCAGGGGAATGAGCAGTTCTTC
D gene: TRBD2; V gene: TRBV7-9; J gene: TRBJ2-1; clone size: NA; CDR3 protein: CASSYPPSGGLYNEQFF; CDR3 DNA: TGTGCCAGCAGCTACCCCCCTAGCGGGGGCCTCTACAATGAGCAGTTCTTC
D gene: TRBD1; V gene: TRBV11-2; J gene: TRBJ2-6; clone size: NA; CDR3 protein: CAITLKGAVGANVLTF; CDR3 DNA: TGTGCCATTACGTTAAAGGGGGCAGTTGGGGCCAACGTCCTGACTTTC
D gene: NA; V gene: TRBV7-2; J gene: TRBJ1-6; clone size: NA; CDR3 protein: CASSPNGRPNSPLHF; CDR3 DNA: TGTGCCAGCAGCCCCAACGGACGGCCTAATTCACCCCTCCACTTT
D gene: NA; V gene: TRBV10-3; J gene: TRBJ1-1; clone size: NA; CDR3 protein: CAISDVGMAPGVQEGMNTEAFF; CDR3 DNA: TGTGCCATCAGTGATGTGGGAATGGCCCCGGGAGTTCAGGAGGGGATGAACACTGAAGCTTTCTTT
D gene: NA; V gene: TRBV9; J gene: TRBJ2-5; clone size: NA; CDR3 protein: CASSVDDQTQYF; CDR3 DNA: TGTGCCAGCAGCGTAGATGATCAGACCCAGTACTTC
D gene: NA; V gene: TRBV6-1; J gene: TRBJ1-2; clone size: NA; CDR3 protein: CASIQPLYGYTF; CDR3 DNA: TGTGCCAGCATCCAACCCCTCTATGGCTACACCTTC
D gene: NA; V gene: TRBV6-1; J gene: TRBJ1-2; clone size: NA; CDR3 protein: CASSEWVTPGGYTF; CDR3 DNA: TGTGCCAGCAGTGAATGGGTTACCCCCGGGGGCTACACCTTC
D gene: NA; V gene: TRBV4-3; J gene: TRBJ1-2; clone size: NA; CDR3 protein: CASSQQGGYGYTF; CDR3 DNA: TGCGCCAGCAGCCAACAGGGAGGCTATGGCTACACCTTC
D gene: TRBD1; V gene: TRBV5-1; J gene: TRBJ1-4; clone size: NA; CDR3 protein: CASSLRGQGLGTNEKLFF; CDR3 DNA: TGCGCCAGCAGCTTGCGGGGACAGGGTCTCGGAACTAATGAAAAACTGTTTTTT